One sample yielded the 18 T cell receptor beta chains listed below, sequenced in a study of T cells after yellow fever vaccination. TCRdb fed the 5' RACE reads into MiXCR, producing one record per CDR3 protein. The sample contains some 560,000 distinct CDR3 sequences, around 17% of which appear only once. Material: PBMCs, obtained about 5 days after the first yellow fever vaccination. These receptors all come from a man aged 18 to 30 who received the YFV17D yellow fever vaccine.

The J gene is TRBJ2-3, the V gene TRBV10-3, with 13 bases lining up with TRBD2. Germline V gene lookup returns CDR1 ENHRY and CDR2 SYGVKD. CDR3 size: 18 residues. The J segment lost 4 bases and the V segment lost 6 bases, leaving 13 bases of the junction unmatched. The CDR3 is CAISKKTGTSGAADTQYF. In DNA form, the CDR3 reads TGTGCCATCAGCAAAAAGACCGGGACTAGCGGGGCAGCAGATACGCAGTATTTT.

V gene TRBV5-1 combines with J gene TRBJ2-7, with TRBD1 matching 8 bases. CDR1 and CDR2 from the germline V gene are SGHRS and YFSETQ. This CDR3 contains 15 residues. V lost 0 bases to trimming and J lost 7 bases; unmatched junction nucleotides: 9. The DNA of the CDR3 is TGCGCCAGCAGCTTGGAAGGGACAGGAGGGATAGAGCAGTACTTC. As protein: CASSLEGTGGIEQYF. The variable domain in full, with the rest retrieved from reference TRBV5-1 and TRBJ2-7, is KAGVTQTPRYLIKTRGQQVTLSCSPISGHRSVSWYQQTPGQGLQFLFEYFSETQRNKGNFPGRFSGRQFSNSRSEMNVSTLELGDSALYLCASSLEGTGGIEQYFGPGTRLTVT.

The rearrangement joins TRBV4-3 to TRBJ1-1; D uncertain. Germline V gives CDR1 LGHNA, CDR2 YSLEER. With 1 base removed from V and 3 bases from J, the gap between germline ends came to 18 bases. The CDR3 has 17 residues. Here the CDR3 DNA reads TGCGCCAGCAGCCAAGGTCCAGGTATTGCTATGGACACTGAAGCTTTCTTT. The encoded protein is CASSQGPGIAMDTEAFF.

This clonotype was counted a few times. J is TRBJ2-3 and V is TRBV5-1; a possible D gene is TRBD2 (5 bases). Germline CDR1 is SGHRS and CDR2 is YFSETQ. This CDR3 region has 15 residues. V gave up 2 bases and J gave up 2 bases, with 12 bases separating them. The chain's CDR3 is CASSFMTEDTDTQYF. CDR3 nucleotide sequence: TGCGCCAGCAGCTTTATGACGGAGGACACAGATACGCAGTATTTT. Full variable domain (missing parts from reference TRBV5-1 and TRBJ2-3): KAGVTQTPRYLIKTRGQQVTLSCSPISGHRSVSWYQQTPGQGLQFLFEYFSETQRNKGNFPGRFSGRQFSNSRSEMNVSTLELGDSALYLCASSFMTEDTDTQYFGPGTRLTVL.

This clonotype was observed a few times. The DNA of the CDR3 is TGCGCCAGCAGTACTAGCGGGGGGGTTGAGACCCAGTACTTC. This sequence encodes CASSTSGGVETQYF. This chain uses TRBV5-1 with TRBJ2-5, with 13 nucleotides matching TRBD2. This CDR3 contains 14 residues. The trim removed 5 bases at V and 5 bases at J, leaving 3 bases unmatched. Germline V CDR1 and CDR2: SGHRS, YFSETQ.

A few counts support this clonotype. V is TRBV11-2 and J is TRBJ2-5; maybe TRBD1 (5 bases). The CDR3 has 14 amino acids. Deletions cut 1 base from V and 5 bases from J, with 11 bases between. Per germline, CDR1 SGHAT and CDR2 FQNNGV. Here the CDR3 DNA reads TGTGCCAGCAGCTTAGGGCAGGGTTATGAGACCCAGTACTTC. This encodes CASSLGQGYETQYF.

This clonotype was counted only a few times. V usage is TRBV5-5 and J usage is TRBJ2-7; 7 bases are shared with TRBD1. The CDR3 sequence is 14 residues long. V was clipped by 1 base and J by 2 bases; unmatched bases: 3. The germline V gene encodes CDR1 SGHKS and CDR2 YYEKEE (reference sequence). CDR3 DNA sequence: TGTGCCAGCAGCTTGCTGGACAGGCCCTACGAGCAGTACTTC. Amino acids: CASSLLDRPYEQYF.

V gene TRBV6-1 combines with J gene TRBJ2-1, with 7 bases matching TRBD2. This CDR3 is built from 15 residues. V dropped 7 bases and J dropped 2; count of bases not matched to a gene: 8. CDR1 and CDR2 from the germline V gene are MNHNS and SASEGT. CDR3 region: CASTPRGRTYNEQFF. The CDR3 nucleotides are TGTGCCAGCACCCCGCGCGGGAGAACCTACAATGAGCAGTTCTTC.

The gene calls are TRBV5-1 and TRBJ2-3; TRBD1 matches at 7 bases. V gave up 4 bases and J gave up 7 bases; unmatched junction bases: 9. Looked up from germline, CDR1 is SGHRS and CDR2 is YFSETQ. CDR3 length equals 14 residues. As DNA, the CDR3 is TGCGCCAGCAGCGCCGGGGACAGAATCAATACGCAGTATTTT. It translates to CASSAGDRINTQYF.

This clonotype has just one count. The rearrangement links TRBV4-1 to TRBJ1-6, with 7 bases fitting TRBD1. The trim removed 7 bases at V and 1 base at J, leaving 13 bases unmatched. The CDR3 has 18 residues. In germline, CDR1 is MGHRA, CDR2 YSYEKL. The CDR3 loop reads CASTSGGGPYSYNSPLHF. The CDR3 region has the DNA TGCGCCAGCACCTCGGGAGGGGGCCCCTATTCCTATAATTCACCCCTCCACTTT.

This chain joins TRBV9 and TRBJ2-7, with TRBD2 matching over 8 bases. The ends lost 6 bases at V and 10 bases at J; junction bases unmatched: 3. The CDR3 totals 10 residues. In germline, CDR1 is SGDLS, CDR2 YYNGEE. The DNA of the CDR3 is TGTGCCAGCACCGGGGGGGAACAGTACTTC. This translates into CASTGGEQYF.

The chain links TRBV5-1 to TRBJ1-4; tentatively, D is TRBD1 (5 bases). This CDR3 spans 14 amino acids. Per the germline V gene, CDR1 is SGHRS and CDR2 is YFSETQ. The V gene lost 4 bases and the J gene lost 6 bases, with 13 bases spanning the gap. CDR3 DNA sequence: TGCGCCAGCAGCACGTTCGGGGCAGATGAAAAACTGTTTTTT. Amino acid sequence: CASSTFGADEKLFF. The full variable domain, in which reference TRBV5-1 and TRBJ1-4 provide the parts outside the CDR3, is KAGVTQTPRYLIKTRGQQVTLSCSPISGHRSVSWYQQTPGQGLQFLFEYFSETQRNKGNFPGRFSGRQFSNSRSEMNVSTLELGDSALYLCASSTFGADEKLFFGSGTQLSVL.

The chain employs TRBV15 and TRBJ1-1; 9 nucleotides match TRBD1. Unmatched junction bases numbered 10, after V lost 7 bases and J lost 1 base. The CDR3 has 16 amino acids. Germline V gene lookup returns CDR1 LNHNV and CDR2 YYDKDF (reference sequence). The CDR3 sequence is CATISADRGGNTEAFF. The CDR3 DNA follows: TGTGCCACCATCAGCGCGGACAGGGGTGGGAACACTGAAGCTTTCTTT.

The chain is built from TRBV5-4 and TRBJ1-1, with D hard to call. CDR1 and CDR2 from the germline V gene are SGHNT and YYREEE (reference sequence). The length of the CDR3 is 14 residues. The V end lost 0 bases, the J end lost 4 bases, and 10 bases lay between the germline ends. CDR3 loop: CASSLAEDLTEAFF. The CDR3 bases are TGTGCCAGCAGCTTGGCCGAGGACCTCACTGAAGCTTTCTTT.

V is TRBV5-4 and J is TRBJ2-1, with D maybe TRBD1 (6 bases). Looked up from germline, CDR1 is SGHNT and CDR2 is YYREEE (reference sequence). The CDR3 extends over 15 amino acids. V lost 0 bases and J 4 bases, leaving 11 bases between the germline ends. The CDR3 DNA sequence: TGTGCCAGCAGCTTGGACAGACAGGCTTACAATGAGCAGTTCTTC. It codes for CASSLDRQAYNEQFF. Full variable domain (rest looked up from reference TRBV5-4 and TRBJ2-1): ETGVTQSPTHLIKTRGQQVTLRCSSQSGHNTVSWYQQALGQGPQFIFQYYREEENGRGNFPPRFSGLQFPNYSSELNVNALELDDSALYLCASSLDRQAYNEQFFGPGTRLTVL.

J is TRBJ2-5 and V is TRBV6-1; D is uncertain. Germline loops: CDR1 MNHNS, CDR2 SASEGT. The CDR3 length is 13 residues. V lost 9 bases and J lost 6, with 17 bases in between. CDR3 DNA: TGTGCCAGTTCGGTGTGGGGTTCGAAGACCCAGTACTTC. Its translation: CASSVWGSKTQYF.

The V call is TRBV4-3, the J call TRBJ1-6; D is unresolved. V was cut by 0 bases and J by 5 bases, with 5 bases left in between. CDR3 size: 14 residues. Germline CDR1 is LGHNA and CDR2 is YSLEER. The CDR3 nucleotides are TGCGCCAGCAGCCAAGAGGGGAATAATTCACCCCTCCACTTT. Amino acids: CASSQEGNNSPLHF.

This clonotype has just a few counts. The CDR3 region is CASTLTSGGSYEQYF. The CDR3 DNA reads TGTGCCAGCACCCTGACTAGCGGGGGAAGCTACGAGCAGTACTTC. V is TRBV6-1 and J is TRBJ2-7; 12 bases align to TRBD2. The CDR3 is made up of 15 amino acids. V shed 7 bases and J 3 bases; nucleotides not matched to a gene: 7. Germline values: CDR1 MNHNS, CDR2 SASEGT.